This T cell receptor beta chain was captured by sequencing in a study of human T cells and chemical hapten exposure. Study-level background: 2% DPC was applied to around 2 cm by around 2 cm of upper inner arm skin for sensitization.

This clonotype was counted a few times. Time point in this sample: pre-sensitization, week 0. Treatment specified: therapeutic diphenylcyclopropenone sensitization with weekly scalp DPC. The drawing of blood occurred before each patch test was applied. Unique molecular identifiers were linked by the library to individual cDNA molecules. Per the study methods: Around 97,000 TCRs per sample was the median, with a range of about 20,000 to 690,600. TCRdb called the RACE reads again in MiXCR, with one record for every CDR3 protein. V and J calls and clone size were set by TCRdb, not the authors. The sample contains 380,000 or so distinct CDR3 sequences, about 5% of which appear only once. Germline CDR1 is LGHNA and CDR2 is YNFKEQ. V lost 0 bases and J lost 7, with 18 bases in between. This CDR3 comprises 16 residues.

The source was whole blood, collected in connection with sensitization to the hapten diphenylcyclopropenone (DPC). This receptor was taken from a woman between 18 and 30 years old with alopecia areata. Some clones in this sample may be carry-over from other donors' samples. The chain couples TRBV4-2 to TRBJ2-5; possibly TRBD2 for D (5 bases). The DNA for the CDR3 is TGTGCCAGCAGCCAAGATTCAGCTAGTGGGGAGCGGACCCAGTACTTC. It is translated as CASSQDSASGERTQYF.